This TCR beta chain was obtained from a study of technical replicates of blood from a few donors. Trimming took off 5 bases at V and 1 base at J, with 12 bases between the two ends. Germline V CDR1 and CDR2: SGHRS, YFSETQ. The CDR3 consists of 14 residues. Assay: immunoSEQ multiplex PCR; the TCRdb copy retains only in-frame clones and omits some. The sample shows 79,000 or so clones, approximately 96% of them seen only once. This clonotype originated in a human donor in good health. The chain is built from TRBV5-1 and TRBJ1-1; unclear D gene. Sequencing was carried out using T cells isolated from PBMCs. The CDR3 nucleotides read TGCGCCAGCAGGGAGGGCCCTGCGAACACTGAAGCTTTCTTT. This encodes CASREGPANTEAFF.